This T cell receptor (beta chain) comes out of a study of CD8 T cells in ankylosing spondylitis. TCRdb independently ran MiXCR on the 5' RACE reads; one entry per CDR3 protein. The data hold around 480,000 distinct CDR3 sequences, with 15% to 20% observed a single time. General observations from the study: A TCR beta motif of 7 to 9 highly homologous variants seemed to mark ankylosing spondylitis blood.

The table lists this clonotype with a few counts. Antigen specificity is unknown. The CDR3 is made up of 13 amino acids. V was cut by 6 bases and J by 1 base, with 13 bases left in between. The germline CDR1 and CDR2 sequences are DFQATT and SNEGSKA (reference sequence). The receptor was isolated from a male donor with ankylosing spondylitis. The sample consisted of blood, either unsorted or a sorted T cell fraction (not recorded which). The chain joins TRBV20-1 to TRBJ2-7; D is uncertain. CDR3 amino acids: CSANSQTSYEQYF. The CDR3 coding sequence is TGCAGTGCGAACTCACAGACATCCTACGAGCAGTACTTC.